This T cell receptor (beta chain) was recovered during a study of blood T cell repertoires in COVID-19. CDR3 size: 12 residues. V shed 4 bases and J shed 2 bases, with 5 bases lying between them. Germline V gene lookup returns CDR1 MGHRA and CDR2 YSYEKL. The table came from immunoSEQ multiplex PCR; TCRdb's copy has only in-frame clones and leaves some out. This sample has some 240,000 clones; more than 75% occur once, and the top ten carry 9.5% to 15%. This chain joins TRBV4-1 and TRBJ1-2; no clear D. Input material: peripheral blood. The sequence was obtained from a woman in her sixties with active or convalescent COVID-19. DNA for the CDR3: TGCGCCAGCAGCCTCACAAACTATGGCTACACCTTC. Residues: CASSLTNYGYTF.